This entry lists 5 T cell receptor beta chains sequenced from one sample in a study of vaccination effects on CD4 cells after COVID-19. Antigens for these TCRs are unknown. Clones were sequenced by immunoSEQ multiplex PCR, and TCRdb holds only the in-frame ones, with some missing. This repertoire shows about 27,000 clones, roughly two thirds found once; its top ten account for about 10%. Under the ViraFEST assay, PBMC were stimulated with viral peptide pools so that antigen-specific CD4+ T cells expanded. Sequencing was performed afterwards. Culture proceeded for 10 days, and CD4+ T cells were then isolated. All vaccine recipients tested negative for nucleocapsid antibodies and had never contracted SARS-CoV-2 infection. Sample: CD4+ T cells from PBMCs cultured with SARS-CoV-2 spike peptides, taken before COVID-19 vaccination. The receptor source for this set is a human donor who received a COVID-19 vaccine.

This chain connects TRBV6-4 to TRBJ2-3, with 12 bases lining up with TRBD2. Germline CDR1 reads MRHNA; CDR2 reads SNTAGT. J gave up 0 bases and V 6 bases, and 4 bases lay outside the gene matches. This CDR3 has 16 amino acids. CDR3 coding DNA: TGTGCCAGCAGGAGGACTAGCGGGGAGAGCACAGATACGCAGTATTTT. It yields the protein CASRRTSGESTDTQYF.

The chain combines TRBV3-1 (or the pseudogene TRBV3-2) with TRBJ1-1, with D possibly being TRBD1 (6 bases). Trimming shortened V by 1 base and J by 1 base, and 25 bases separated the two germline ends. The germline CDR1 and CDR2 sequences are LGHDT and YNNKEL (reference sequence). CDR3 size: 20 residues. The CDR3 DNA is TGTGCCAGCAGCCAAGTCATTCATCGGGACAAAGGAGGGGGGAACACTGAAGCTTTCTTT. Translating gives CASSQVIHRDKGGGNTEAFF.

This clone showed up just a few times. This sequence joins TRBV19 and TRBJ1-1; D uncertain. This CDR3 has 14 residues. The V end was cut by 6 bases, the J end by 1 base, with 12 bases between. Germline V gives CDR1 LNHDA, CDR2 SQIVND (reference sequence). This chain's CDR3 is CASSWTTQNTEAFF. The CDR3 nucleotides are TGTGCCAGTAGCTGGACGACCCAGAACACTGAAGCTTTCTTT.

CDR3 nucleotides: TGTGCCAGTAGGAACAGGGTAGGTCAGCCCCAGCATTTT. Translation: CASRNRVGQPQHF. V gene TRBV19 combines with J gene TRBJ1-5, with a weak D call TRBD1 (6 bases). Germline CDR1 reads LNHDA; CDR2 reads SQIVND (reference sequence). The V end was cut by 6 bases, the J end by 6 bases, with 12 bases between. The CDR3 runs to 13 residues.

This clone was detected once. The chain is built from TRBV6-1 and TRBJ2-3, with D perhaps TRBD1 (6 bases). V dropped 3 bases and J dropped 2 bases, with 12 bases sitting between them. The length of the CDR3 is 15 residues. Germline V CDR1 and CDR2: MNHNS, SASEGT. CDR3 sequence: CASSDMGAPTDTQYF. The CDR3 bases are TGTGCCAGCAGTGATATGGGGGCCCCCACAGATACGCAGTATTTT.